This T cell receptor beta chain was retrieved from a study of blood T cells in healthy people across ages. Broader study findings: A roughly linear age-dependent decrease characterized TCR beta diversity per million T cells.

Those donating, healthy Caucasian individuals from Russia, were aged roughly 6 to 90. This clonotype was observed a few times. Its specificity is unknown. Through a sample-barcoded 5' primer and a J-beta primer mix, a second PCR was run for about 6 to 12 cycles. TCRdb reprocessed the 5' RACE reads via MiXCR and lists one record per CDR3 protein. The sample lists over 750,000 distinct CDR3 sequences; about 25% were seen once. The germline V gene encodes CDR1 SGHRS and CDR2 YFSETQ. CDR3 size: 15 residues. The same sample was also used in a study of T cells of mothers and their children. That work states: Researchers put all of the extracted RNA into cDNA synthesis, using around 1.4 ug per 15 ul.

The source is a boy younger than 18 in good health. Material for sequencing was blood. The gene calls are TRBV5-1 and TRBJ2-5; D might be TRBD1 or TRBD2, each matching 5 bases. The DNA end is a closer match to TRBJ2-7, so the J assignment may be wrong. The DNA for the CDR3 is TGCGCCAGCAGCTCCGGGACGGAACTCTCCTACGAGCAGTACTTC. Translation gives CASSSGTELSYEQYF.